One and the same sample provided the 30 T cell receptor beta chains below, sequenced in a study of PD-1 blockade in classical Hodgkin lymphoma. TCRdb keeps only in-frame clones here, not all; method: immunoSEQ multiplex PCR. The sample lists approximately 20,000 clones, approximately 87% seen once, with roughly 2.7% in the top ten. Time point described: cycle 4 day 1 (C4D1), after 6 weeks of nivolumab. In every patient, relapse followed autologous stem cell transplantation, while exposure to brentuximab vedotin differed. Negative magnetic selection isolated CD4+ T cells from thawed PBMCs. The material was CD4+ T cells from blood, obtained before the fourth cycle of nivolumab. Receptor source: a human donor with classical Hodgkin lymphoma.

This clone was counted only a few times. In DNA form, the CDR3 reads TGTGCCAGTAGTATTCGGGGGGACGTCTATGGCTACACCTTC. Its protein product is CASSIRGDVYGYTF. The J gene is TRBJ1-2, the V gene TRBV19; TRBD1 might be the D (5 bases). The germline V and J ends were trimmed by 3 bases and 4 bases, with 12 bases remaining between them. CDR1 and CDR2 from the germline V gene are LNHDA and SQIVND (reference sequence). The CDR3 covers 14 residues.

The chain uses TRBV6-5 and TRBJ1-6; D uncertain. Germline V gene data show CDR1 as MNHEY and CDR2 as SVGAGI. This CDR3 contains 14 residues. V lost 7 bases and J 9 bases, leaving 16 bases between the germline ends. The CDR3 region is CASKLSPFGSPLHF. In DNA, the CDR3 is TGTGCCAGCAAATTGTCCCCATTCGGTTCACCCCTCCACTTT.

This clone is labeled medium-sized. The chain carries TRBV6-1 and TRBJ1-5, with TRBD1 as a possible D gene (5 bases). V shed 1 base and J shed 13 bases, with 17 bases lying between them. Germline assignment: CDR1 MNHNS and CDR2 SASEGT. The CDR3 sequence is 14 residues long. DNA for the CDR3: TGTGCCAGCAGTGAAGTAGTGTGGGACCGGGGACAGCATTTT. It encodes CASSEVVWDRGQHF.

The chain links TRBV7-8 to TRBJ2-1; TRBD2 agrees at 8 bases. Trimming cost V 0 bases and J 10 bases; bases outside gene matches: 8. The CDR3 spans 15 residues. Germline values: CDR1 SGHVS, CDR2 FQNEAQ. CDR3 residues: CASSLALGLAGEQFF. For the CDR3, the DNA is TGTGCCAGCAGCTTAGCGTTGGGGCTAGCGGGCGAGCAGTTCTTC.

The chain employs TRBV4-1 and TRBJ2-7, with 11 nucleotides matching TRBD1. Germline V gene sequence: CDR1 MGHRA, CDR2 YSYEKL. This CDR3 comprises 16 residues. Trimming took 4 bases from V and 2 from J; bases not matched to a gene: 7. CDR3 region: CASSRAGTGGPYEQYF. CDR3 DNA: TGCGCCAGCAGCCGAGCGGGGACAGGGGGACCCTACGAGCAGTACTTC.

The V gene is TRBV7-9, the J gene TRBJ2-6; D is possibly TRBD1 (6 bases). V lost 4 bases and J 0 bases, leaving 10 bases between the germline ends. Germline loops: CDR1 SEHNR, CDR2 FQNEAQ (reference sequence). The CDR3 is 16 amino acids. The CDR3 here is CASSWGLDSGANVLTF. DNA for the CDR3: TGTGCCAGCAGCTGGGGGCTAGACTCTGGGGCCAACGTCCTGACTTTC.

This chain uses TRBV21-1 with TRBJ2-7. TRBV21-1 is flagged as a pseudogene. The CDR3 is 15 residues long. The CDR3 reads CASSNPTGLNYEQYF. Written as DNA, the CDR3 is TGTGCCAGCAGCAACCCGACCGGTTTAAACTACGAGCAGTACTTC.

The table lists this clone with a few counts. The rearrangement links TRBV28 to TRBJ1-2, with D possibly matching TRBD1 (5 bases). The germline CDR1 and CDR2 sequences are MDHEN and SYDVKM. V shed 4 bases and J shed 3 bases, with 15 bases lying between them. This CDR3 has 15 residues. Here the CDR3 reads CASSSPTAGHYGYTF. DNA for the CDR3: TGTGCCAGCAGTTCACCGACCGCGGGGCACTATGGCTACACCTTC.

The chain carries TRBV6-5 and TRBJ1-5, with TRBD1 as a possible D gene (6 bases). The CDR3 loop spans 15 amino acids. Deletions cut 4 bases from V and 6 bases from J, with 16 bases between. The germline CDR1 and CDR2 sequences are MNHEY and SVGAGI. The DNA of the CDR3 is TGTGCCAGCAGTTCCTCCAGGGGTAGAGGTCAGCCCCAGCATTTT. Its protein is CASSSSRGRGQPQHF.

The chain is built from TRBV29-1 and TRBJ2-5, with TRBD2 matching 7 bases. The CDR3 totals 12 residues. Unmatched junction bases numbered 3, after V lost 4 bases and J lost 4 bases. CDR1 is SQVTM, CDR2 ANQGSEA, per germline. The CDR3 sequence: CSVGGGRETQYF. CDR3 nucleotide sequence: TGCAGCGTTGGGGGGGGTAGAGAGACCCAGTACTTC.

Within the sample, this clone is medium-sized (0.01 to 0.1%). The chain has TRBV6-1 and TRBJ1-5; D not resolved. This CDR3 region has 14 residues. Per germline, CDR1 MNHNS and CDR2 SASEGT. V was cut by 10 bases and J by 0 bases, with 13 bases left in between. CDR3 sequence reads: CANSPTFSNQPQHF. CDR3 nucleotides: TGTGCCAACTCCCCAACGTTTAGCAATCAGCCCCAGCATTTT.

The chain joins TRBV10-3 to TRBJ1-5; the match to TRBD1 covers 10 bases. Trimming took 5 bases from V and 6 from J; bases not matched to a gene: 4. This CDR3 has 14 residues. Germline CDR1 is ENHRY and CDR2 is SYGVKD. DNA of the CDR3: TGTGCCATCAGTTCCGACAGGGGGCCTCAGCCCCAGCATTTT. Its protein is CAISSDRGPQPQHF.

The V gene is TRBV9, the J gene TRBJ2-1; perhaps D is TRBD1 or TRBD2 (5 bases each). V dropped 3 bases and J dropped 6 bases, with 10 bases sitting between them. This CDR3 comprises 13 residues. The germline CDR1 and CDR2 sequences are SGDLS and YYNGEE. The CDR3 sequence: CASSGGSGNEQFF. Written as DNA, the CDR3 is TGTGCCAGCAGCGGGGGGTCGGGCAATGAGCAGTTCTTC. Complete variable domain (other parts from reference TRBV9 and TRBJ2-1): DSGVTQTPKHLITATGQRVTLRCSPRSGDLSVYWYQQSLDQGLQFLIQYYNGEERAKGNILERFSAQQFPDLHSELNLSSLELGDSALYFCASSGGSGNEQFFGPGTRLTVL.

V and J are TRBV7-9 and TRBJ2-3, with TRBD2 identical over 8 bases. The CDR3 has 17 residues. With 8 bases clipped from V and 1 base from J, the junction kept 14 bases outside the gene matches. Germline loops: CDR1 SEHNR, CDR2 FQNEAQ (reference sequence). CDR3 coding DNA: TGTGCCAGCGGAGCCCGGGGGAGCGGGAGCGGCACAGATACGCAGTATTTT. It specifies CASGARGSGSGTDTQYF.

The chain joins TRBV2 to TRBJ2-6, with a possible D match to TRBD1 (6 bases). V was clipped by 9 bases and J by 0 bases, with 15 bases between them. The CDR3 loop spans 16 amino acids. Germline V lookup: CDR1 SNHLY, CDR2 FYNNEI. The chain's CDR3 is CASRQVRLSGANVLTF. The CDR3 region has the DNA TGTGCCAGTAGACAGGTTCGCCTCTCTGGGGCCAACGTCCTGACTTTC.

V and J are TRBV18 and TRBJ2-3; no firm D call. Germline CDR1 KGHSH, CDR2 LQKENI. Trimming pared 3 bases from V and 2 bases from J, leaving 6 bases between. The CDR3 spans 13 residues. The DNA of the CDR3 is TGTGCCAGCTCACCGACTCCCACAGATACGCAGTATTTT. Its protein product is CASSPTPTDTQYF.

V and J are TRBV7-2 and TRBJ2-5; D unresolved. The length of the CDR3 is 14 residues. Trimming shortened V by 0 bases and J by 4 bases, and 9 bases separated the two germline ends. Germline V gene sequence: CDR1 SGHTA, CDR2 FQGNSA. In DNA form, the CDR3 reads TGTGCCAGCAGCTTAGCACAAAGGGCAGAGACCCAGTACTTC. Amino acid sequence: CASSLAQRAETQYF.

CDR3 residues: CASSSPSGVGTYEQYF. The CDR3 bases are TGTGCCAGCAGCTCACCCTCCGGGGTAGGGACCTACGAGCAGTACTTC. The chain has TRBV27 and TRBJ2-7, with a tentative D call TRBD2 (5 bases). V shed 6 bases and J shed 2 bases, with 20 bases lying between them. The length of the CDR3 is 16 residues. CDR1 and CDR2 from the germline V gene are MNHEY and SMNVEV (reference sequence).

This clone turned up a few times. The chain is built from TRBV5-5 and TRBJ2-7; D could derive from TRBD1 or TRBD2 (6 bases each). The CDR3 runs 14 residues. Trimming stripped 0 bases from V and 6 bases from J, with 13 bases between. The germline CDR1 and CDR2 sequences are SGHKS and YYEKEE (reference sequence). The CDR3: CASSLGGAPTEQYF. The CDR3 bases are TGTGCCAGCAGCTTGGGGGGGGCGCCCACCGAGCAGTACTTC.

This rearrangement joins TRBV28 to TRBJ2-1, with 9 bases that match TRBD2. This CDR3 is built from 14 residues. CDR1 is MDHEN, CDR2 SYDVKM, per germline. The junction had 10 bases not matched to a gene; V was cut back by 5 bases and J by 11 bases. The CDR3 DNA sequence: TGTGCCAGCAGTCCCCAGCTTGCGGGAGGGAAGCAGTTCTTC. Its translation: CASSPQLAGGKQFF. Full variable domain (missing parts from reference TRBV28 and TRBJ2-1): DVKVTQSSRYLVKRTGEKVFLECVQDMDHENMFWYRQDPGLGLRLIYFSYDVKMKEKGDIPEGYSVSREKKERFSLILESASTNQTSMYLCASSPQLAGGKQFFGPGTRLTVL.

This sequence joins TRBV19 and TRBJ2-7; 11 nucleotides agree with TRBD1. Germline-derived CDR1 and CDR2 are LNHDA and SQIVND (reference sequence). This CDR3 spans 14 amino acids. With V trimmed by 5 bases and J by 5 bases, 5 bases remained unmatched. As DNA, the CDR3 is TGTGCCAGTAGTCGGACAGGGGGCCACCACGAGCAGTACTTC. This gives the protein CASSRTGGHHEQYF.

The chain joins TRBV9 to TRBJ2-6, with D uncertain. V was shortened by 6 bases and J by 0 bases, with 7 bases between the two germline ends. The CDR3 is 14 amino acids. Germline lookup yields CDR1 SGDLS and CDR2 YYNGEE. The CDR3 protein is CASNRYSGANVLTF. The CDR3 coding sequence is TGTGCCAGCAACCGATACTCTGGGGCCAACGTCCTGACTTTC.

The chain combines TRBV28 with TRBJ1-4, with D possibly being TRBD1 (6 bases). Germline V gene lookup returns CDR1 MDHEN and CDR2 SYDVKM. V was shortened by 6 bases and J by 0 bases, with 8 bases between the two germline ends. The CDR3 consists of 14 residues. CDR3 in DNA: TGTGCCAGCAGATGGACAGCAACTAATGAAAAACTGTTTTTT. Encoded protein: CASRWTATNEKLFF.

This clone is labeled medium-sized (0.01 to 0.1%). V gene TRBV6-1 combines with J gene TRBJ2-7; 8 bases agree with TRBD2. The V gene's germline CDR1 is MNHNS and CDR2 SASEGT. V shed 2 bases, J shed 5 bases, and the junction held 8 bases outside the gene matches. This CDR3 is built from 15 residues. The CDR3 reads CASSEYEREPHEQYF. The CDR3 DNA follows: TGTGCCAGCAGTGAATATGAGCGGGAGCCCCACGAGCAGTACTTC.

This clone has a handful of counts. The V and J genes are TRBV14 and TRBJ2-1, with D possibly TRBD2 on 6 matching bases. Germline CDR1 is SGHDN and CDR2 is FVKESK. The CDR3 consists of 14 residues. Deletions cut 4 bases from V and 3 bases from J, with 10 bases between. This CDR3 is CASSLGLFYNEQFF. DNA for the CDR3: TGTGCCAGCAGCCTTGGACTATTCTACAATGAGCAGTTCTTC.

This clone showed up just once. The chain carries TRBV19 and TRBJ2-2; D gene unclear. Trimming shortened V by 5 bases and J by 2 bases, and 9 bases separated the two germline ends. The CDR3 has 14 amino acids. The germline CDR1 and CDR2 sequences are LNHDA and SQIVND (reference sequence). Here the CDR3 reads CASSRGRNTGELFF. The CDR3 DNA follows: TGTGCCAGTAGTCGAGGTCGAAACACCGGGGAGCTGTTTTTT.

The chain has TRBV18 and TRBJ2-2; 7 nucleotides line up with TRBD1. This CDR3 region has 15 residues. Germline assignment: CDR1 KGHSH and CDR2 LQKENI. V trimming: 2 bases; J trimming: 5 bases; junction bases outside the gene matches: 5. The DNA for the CDR3 is TGTGCCAGCTCACCATTGACAGGGAGAACCGGGGAGCTGTTTTTT. Translated, it gives CASSPLTGRTGELFF.

The chain is built from TRBV28 and TRBJ2-7; D tentatively reads TRBD1 or TRBD2 (5 bases each). V gave up 5 bases and J gave up 2 bases, with 16 bases separating them. Germline-derived CDR1 and CDR2 are MDHEN and SYDVKM. This CDR3 contains 15 residues. DNA for the CDR3: TGTGCCAGCAGTCGGGCCGGGGACCGAGCCTACGAGCAGTACTTC. Its translation: CASSRAGDRAYEQYF.

The chain carries TRBV10-3 and TRBJ1-2; a possible D gene is TRBD1 (5 bases). Germline V gene lookup returns CDR1 ENHRY and CDR2 SYGVKD. Trimming took 0 bases from V and 7 from J, leaving 9 bases between them. The CDR3 consists of 13 residues. The DNA of the CDR3 is TGTGCCATCAGTGAGTCTCGAGGGACTGGCTACACCTTC. This codes for CAISESRGTGYTF.

V usage is TRBV10-3 and J usage is TRBJ1-2; D gene unclear. V gave up 5 bases and J gave up 3 bases, with 13 bases separating them. In germline, CDR1 is ENHRY, CDR2 SYGVKD. The CDR3 totals 14 residues. The CDR3 sequence: CAISTAAQDYGYTF. CDR3 nucleotide sequence: TGTGCCATCAGTACGGCAGCTCAGGACTATGGCTACACCTTC.